A single sample is the source of the 20 T cell receptor beta chains below, sequenced in a study of blood T cell repertoires in COVID-19. This table comes from immunoSEQ multiplex PCR, and its TCRdb copy is limited to in-frame clones, with some not included. Among over 200,000 clones listed, roughly 90% were seen once. Material for sequencing was peripheral blood. The source is an older woman with acute or convalescent COVID-19.

The V and J genes are TRBV11-2 and TRBJ2-7; D is uncertain. The CDR3 runs to 12 residues. Germline V gene lookup returns CDR1 SGHAT and CDR2 FQNNGV. Trimming removed 2 bases at V and 4 bases at J, with 6 bases between. The CDR3 DNA sequence: TGTGCCAGCAGCTTATCTGCGTACGAGCAGTACTTC. Its protein is CASSLSAYEQYF.

This clone came up once. This chain links TRBV28 with TRBJ1-5; TRBD1 agrees at 9 bases. The germline gives CDR1 MDHEN, CDR2 SYDVKM. The CDR3 has 15 residues. The V gene end was trimmed by 9 bases and the J gene end by 7 bases; junction bases not matched to a gene: 13. The CDR3: CASSTGGAEGQPQHF. In DNA form, the CDR3 reads TGTGCCAGTTCGACAGGGGGTGCTGAGGGACAGCCCCAGCATTTT.

The chain uses TRBV19 and TRBJ1-5; D not certain. The ends were cut back, 2 bases at V and 0 bases at J, with 14 bases in the middle. In germline, CDR1 is LNHDA, CDR2 SQIVND (reference sequence). This CDR3 is built from 17 residues. CDR3 region: CASSINWAGTSNQPQHF. CDR3 bases: TGTGCCAGTAGTATAAACTGGGCCGGCACTAGCAATCAGCCCCAGCATTTT.

The sample holds a few counts of this clone. The chain uses TRBV6-5 and TRBJ1-2, with TRBD1 as a possible D gene (6 bases). The CDR3 totals 13 residues. Per germline, CDR1 MNHEY and CDR2 SVGAGI. V lost 6 bases and J lost 2, with 10 bases in between. The CDR3: CASSKDSNYGYTF. The CDR3 region has the DNA TGTGCCAGCAGCAAGGACAGCAACTATGGCTACACCTTC.

The chain uses TRBV30 and TRBJ2-3; 8 nucleotides match TRBD2. Germline CDR1 is GTSNPN and CDR2 is SVGIG (reference sequence). The CDR3 is 14 residues long. After removal of 3 bases from V and 3 bases from J, the junction contained 5 bases not matched to a gene. CDR3 bases: TGTGCCTGGAGGGCGGGGGGCGGAACAGATACGCAGTATTTT. It translates to CAWRAGGGTDTQYF.

The rearrangement links TRBV3-1 (or the pseudogene TRBV3-2) to TRBJ2-7; D perhaps matches TRBD2 (6 bases). V lost 1 base to trimming and J lost 3 bases, with 10 bases between them. In germline, CDR1 is LGHDT, CDR2 YNNKEL (reference sequence). The CDR3 loop spans 14 amino acids. CDR3 nucleotides: TGTGCCAGCAGCCAAGCGGGACTCCTCTACGAGCAGTACTTC. Its protein product is CASSQAGLLYEQYF.

The chain couples TRBV7-2 to TRBJ1-3, with D uncertain. CDR1 and CDR2 from the germline V gene are SGHTA and FQGNSA. The CDR3 extends over 15 amino acids. Between the trimmed V and J ends, which lost 2 bases and 0 bases, there was a span of 8 bases. CDR3 amino acids: CASSLQAYSGNTIYF. The DNA for the CDR3 is TGTGCCAGCAGCTTACAGGCTTACTCTGGAAACACCATATATTTT.

In its sample, this clone was seen many times. This chain links TRBV6-5 with TRBJ2-7, with TRBD1 matching over 7 bases. CDR3 size: 14 residues. Unmatched junction bases numbered 10, after V lost 4 bases and J lost 7 bases. Germline CDR1 is MNHEY and CDR2 is SVGAGI. The CDR3: CASSSLTGAREQYF. The DNA for the CDR3 is TGTGCCAGCAGTTCGCTTACAGGGGCGCGGGAGCAGTACTTC.

The genes are TRBV7-9 and TRBJ2-6; no firm D call. The CDR3 runs 15 residues. CDR1 is SEHNR and CDR2 is FQNEAQ in the germline V gene (reference sequence). The V end was cut by 4 bases, the J end by 2 bases, with 9 bases between. CDR3 DNA: TGTGCCAGCAGCTGGAGAACAACTGGGGCCAACGTCCTGACTTTC. Its translation is CASSWRTTGANVLTF.

The chain has TRBV18 and TRBJ1-1, with D maybe TRBD1 (5 bases). The CDR3 is 13 amino acids. The V and J ends lost 0 bases and 5 bases respectively, with 7 bases between them. Germline CDR1 KGHSH, CDR2 LQKENI. CDR3 loop: CASSPPGRTEAFF. The CDR3 DNA reads as TGTGCCAGCTCACCACCGGGGCGGACTGAAGCTTTCTTT.

The rearrangement links TRBV11-2 to TRBJ2-1, with 8 bases identical to TRBD1. The ends lost 5 bases at V and 6 bases at J; junction bases unmatched: 15. CDR1 SGHAT and CDR2 FQNNGV come from the germline V gene. The CDR3 runs 17 residues. CDR3 region: CASSTISGGARANEQFF. CDR3 sequence (DNA): TGTGCCAGCAGCACAATCTCAGGGGGCGCGAGGGCCAATGAGCAGTTCTTC. Complete variable domain (other parts from reference TRBV11-2 and TRBJ2-1): EAGVAQSPRYKIIEKRQSVAFWCNPISGHATLYWYQQILGQGPKLLIQFQNNGVVDDSQLPKDRFSAERLKGVDSTLKIQPAKLEDSAVYLCASSTISGGARANEQFFGPGTRLTVL.

CDR3 sequence (DNA): TGTGCCAGCAGTTTCCGGACAGGGGACGGTAAACTGTTTTTT. It translates to CASSFRTGDGKLFF. The chain is built from TRBV28 and TRBJ1-4, with TRBD1 matching 9 bases. The CDR3 runs 14 residues. In germline, CDR1 is MDHEN, CDR2 SYDVKM. V was pared by 3 bases and J by 11 bases, with 7 bases of the junction left unmatched.

The chain employs TRBV6-4 and TRBJ2-2; D is possibly TRBD1 (5 bases). Germline assignment: CDR1 MRHNA and CDR2 SNTAGT. This CDR3 region has 15 residues. V lost 11 bases, J lost 3 bases, and 19 bases lay in between. The DNA of the CDR3 is TGTGCCTCCCGAGCGCCCAAAGGGGACACCGGGGAGCTGTTTTTT. It specifies CASRAPKGDTGELFF.

The rearrangement joins TRBV28 to TRBJ1-4, with D possibly being TRBD1 (6 bases). This CDR3 is 15 amino acids long. V was trimmed by 5 bases and J by 0 bases, leaving 10 bases between them. CDR1 and CDR2 from the germline V gene are MDHEN and SYDVKM. DNA of the CDR3: TGTGCCAGCAGTAGGGACACCGCAACTAATGAAAAACTGTTTTTT. This translates into CASSRDTATNEKLFF.

The V call is TRBV24-1, the J call TRBJ2-1; TRBD2 agrees at 7 bases. The germline CDR1 and CDR2 sequences are KGHDR and SFDVKD. The CDR3 runs to 16 residues. Trimming at V came to 0 bases and at J to 5 bases, leaving 6 bases not matched to a gene. As DNA, the CDR3 is TGTGCCACCAGTGATTTGCGGTCTAGCGGTAACAATGAGCAGTTCTTC. Amino acid sequence: CATSDLRSSGNNEQFF.

J is TRBJ2-5 and V is TRBV3-1 (or the pseudogene TRBV3-2); 11 bases match TRBD2. J was trimmed by 5 bases and V by 4 bases; bases with no gene match: 0. The V gene's germline CDR1 is LGHDT and CDR2 YNNKEL (reference sequence). The CDR3 is made up of 13 amino acids. The CDR3 DNA reads TGTGCCAGCAGCCGGACTAGCGGGGAGACCCAGTACTTC. It is translated as CASSRTSGETQYF.

The chain employs TRBV11-2 and TRBJ1-5; 10 bases align to TRBD1. Trimming cost V 4 bases and J 4 bases; bases outside gene matches: 4. CDR3 length equals 15 residues. Germline assignment: CDR1 SGHAT and CDR2 FQNNGV. In DNA, the CDR3 is TGTGCCAGCAGCTCCGACAGGGGGCAGAATCAGCCCCAGCATTTT. This codes for CASSSDRGQNQPQHF. The whole variable domain, remainder taken from reference TRBV11-2 and TRBJ1-5, is EAGVAQSPRYKIIEKRQSVAFWCNPISGHATLYWYQQILGQGPKLLIQFQNNGVVDDSQLPKDRFSAERLKGVDSTLKIQPAKLEDSAVYLCASSSDRGQNQPQHFGDGTRLSIL.

This clone appeared once. The genes are TRBV7-2 and TRBJ2-1; no reliable D call. CDR1 and CDR2 (germline): SGHTA, FQGNSA. The CDR3 totals 13 residues. With 2 bases removed from V and 1 base from J, the gap between germline ends came to 3 bases. The CDR3 here is CASSLQSYNEQFF. CDR3 in DNA: TGTGCCAGCAGCTTACAGTCCTACAATGAGCAGTTCTTC.

This chain joins TRBV27 and TRBJ1-1; 7 bases are shared with TRBD1. J lost 1 base, V lost 4 bases, and 3 bases had no gene match. The CDR3 extends over 14 amino acids. CDR1 and CDR2 from the germline V gene are MNHEY and SMNVEV (reference sequence). DNA of the CDR3: TGTGCCAGCAGTTGGGGACAGAGGAACACTGAAGCTTTCTTT. Encoded protein: CASSWGQRNTEAFF.

The chain links TRBV19 to TRBJ1-6, with 7 bases identical to TRBD1. Germline loops: CDR1 LNHDA, CDR2 SQIVND (reference sequence). V shed 7 bases, J shed 9 bases, and the junction held 9 bases outside the gene matches. This CDR3 is built from 14 residues. CDR3 loop: CASKVDRVTSPLHF. DNA of the CDR3: TGTGCCAGTAAGGTAGACAGGGTGACTTCACCCCTCCACTTT.